The 18 T cell receptor beta chains below all came from one sample that was sequenced in a study of cytomegalovirus exposure and HLA in healthy donors (dated by TCRdb to 2017 to 2019). The library was generated by the immunoSEQ multiplex PCR assay. A mixture of 60 forward primers for TCR Vbeta segments and 13 reverse primers for TCR Jbeta segments was used in the multiplex PCR. Drawn from immuneACCESS, this table holds only the in-frame rearrangements with V and J called that TCRdb kept. Clones are partly lost; checked studies trace under half to an unresolved V gene and leave the rest unexplained. This sample comprises under 200,000 clones, approximately 81% of them detected only once. Clones ranked in the top ten supply approximately 0.78% of the sample. Sequencing was carried out using PBMCs. The receptors come from a young woman in good health and CMV-seronegative.

This clone was seen more than once but under ten times. The genes are TRBV6-1 and TRBJ2-1, with TRBD2 matching over 10 bases. V was clipped by 6 bases and J by 2 bases; unmatched bases: 4. This CDR3 is built from 15 residues. Per the germline V gene, CDR1 is MNHNS and CDR2 is SASEGT. This chain's CDR3 is CASSLAGEAYNEQFF. For the CDR3, the DNA is TGTGCCAGCAGCCTAGCGGGAGAGGCCTACAATGAGCAGTTCTTC.

This chain links TRBV27 with TRBJ1-6; D gene ambiguous. The CDR3 has 11 amino acids. Trimming left V 8 bases short and J 8 bases short, with 7 bases between. Germline V lookup: CDR1 MNHEY, CDR2 SMNVEV (reference sequence). The CDR3, as DNA: TGTGCCAGCTCCTCGGATTCACCCCTCCACTTT. It encodes CASSSDSPLHF.

The rearrangement uses TRBV9 and TRBJ2-3; D call uncertain. The V and J ends lost 4 bases and 1 base respectively, with 16 bases between them. This CDR3 region has 16 residues. Germline-derived CDR1 and CDR2 are SGDLS and YYNGEE. CDR3 protein: CASSLRDYAGTDTQYF. CDR3 DNA: TGTGCCAGCAGCCTTCGAGATTATGCTGGCACAGATACGCAGTATTTT.

This chain uses TRBV9 with TRBJ2-7; 13 bases map to TRBD2. Germline assignment: CDR1 SGDLS and CDR2 YYNGEE. The CDR3 has 15 residues. J lost 2 bases, V lost 4 bases, and 3 bases had no gene match. In DNA form, the CDR3 reads TGTGCCAGCAGCCGGACTAGCGGGAGCCCCTACGAGCAGTACTTC. It codes for CASSRTSGSPYEQYF.

The chain employs TRBV28 and TRBJ1-2; 7 bases are shared with TRBD1. Losses at the gene ends were 1 base for V and 4 bases for J; bases not matched to a gene: 3. Germline CDR1 and CDR2: MDHEN and SYDVKM. The CDR3 is 14 amino acids. The CDR3 sequence is CASSLLDRPYGYTF. The CDR3 DNA reads as TGTGCCAGCAGTTTATTGGACAGGCCCTATGGCTACACCTTC.

This clone was recorded only once. V usage is TRBV30 and J usage is TRBJ1-2; D perhaps matches TRBD1 (5 bases). Germline V gene data show CDR1 as GTSNPN and CDR2 as SVGIG (reference sequence). Trimming pared 4 bases from V and 8 bases from J, leaving 20 bases between. The CDR3 totals 14 residues. CDR3: CAWTNNRNPEGYTF. CDR3 sequence (DNA): TGTGCCTGGACAAATAACAGGAACCCTGAGGGCTACACCTTC.

This clone was counted a single time. The chain employs TRBV5-4 and TRBJ2-1; TRBD2 matches 7 bases. CDR1 is SGHNT, CDR2 YYREEE, per germline (reference sequence). V lost 9 bases to trimming and J lost 7 bases; unmatched junction nucleotides: 13. The CDR3 sequence is 14 residues long. For the CDR3, the DNA is TGTGCCAACCTCATGGGGGAGGGCCATAATGAGCAGTTCTTC. Protein sequence: CANLMGEGHNEQFF.

The chain recombines TRBV21-1 with TRBJ2-1; no DNA check was done on the table's D call, TRBD2. TRBV21-1 is tagged as a pseudogene. The CDR3 has 15 amino acids. CDR3: CASSKDGGVGNEQFF. CDR3 nucleotides: TGTGCCAGCAGCAAAGATGGCGGGGTGGGGAATGAGCAGTTCTTC.

CDR3 coding DNA: TGTGCCAGCAGCTCGGGACTAGCGGGAGGAAGAGAGACCCAGTACTTC. It yields the protein CASSSGLAGGRETQYF. The V gene is TRBV11-3, the J gene TRBJ2-5; 15 bases align to TRBD2. This CDR3 has 16 amino acids. V shed 4 bases and J 4 bases; nucleotides not matched to a gene: 4. Germline CDR1 and CDR2: SGHNT and YENEEA.

The gene calls are TRBV2 and TRBJ1-4, with 7 bases matching TRBD1. The CDR3 consists of 14 residues. V shed 6 bases and J 2 bases; nucleotides not matched to a gene: 3. Germline CDR1 SNHLY, CDR2 FYNNEI. This chain's CDR3 is CASRTTGTNEKLFF. CDR3 DNA sequence: TGTGCCAGCAGGACGACAGGGACTAATGAAAAACTGTTTTTT. Full variable domain (remainder filled in from reference TRBV2 and TRBJ1-4): EPEVTQTPSHQVTQMGQEVILRCVPISNHLYFYWYRQILGQKVEFLVSFYNNEISEKSEIFDDQFSVERPDGSNFTLKIRSTKLEDSAMYFCASRTTGTNEKLFFGSGTQLSVL.

The gene calls are TRBV29-1 and TRBJ1-1; tentatively, D is TRBD1 (5 bases). Germline V gives CDR1 SQVTM, CDR2 ANQGSEA. V gave up 5 bases and J gave up 8 bases, with 12 bases separating them. This CDR3 region has 11 residues. CDR3 nucleotide sequence: TGCAGCGTTTACCGGGGGGGGGAAGCTTTCTTT. Translated: CSVYRGGEAFF.

This chain joins TRBV28 and TRBJ2-1, with 7 bases matching TRBD2. Germline values: CDR1 MDHEN, CDR2 SYDVKM. The CDR3 runs to 11 residues. The CDR3 reads CGISGDNEQFF. In nucleotides, the CDR3 is TGTGGAATAAGCGGGGACAATGAGCAGTTCTTC.

This chain links TRBV2 with TRBJ2-5, with D possibly matching TRBD2 (5 bases). Trimming stripped 7 bases from V and 11 bases from J, with 14 bases between. This CDR3 comprises 11 residues. The germline V gene encodes CDR1 SNHLY and CDR2 FYNNEI. CDR3 coding DNA: TGTGCCAGCACTGACCTCGGGGAGCAGTACTTC. Encoded protein: CASTDLGEQYF. Based on the CDR3 plus reference TRBV2 and TRBJ2-5, the full variable domain is EPEVTQTPSHQVTQMGQEVILRCVPISNHLYFYWYRQILGQKVEFLVSFYNNEISEKSEIFDDQFSVERPDGSNFTLKIRSTKLEDSAMYFCASTDLGEQYFGPGTRLLVL.

This clone has a single count. CDR3 sequence: CASRHSQETQYF. CDR3 nucleotide sequence: TGTGCCAGTCGACACAGCCAAGAGACCCAGTACTTC. The V and J genes are TRBV6-6 and TRBJ2-5; D not certain. V was shortened by 9 bases and J by 1 base, with 9 bases between the two germline ends. This CDR3 spans 12 amino acids. In germline, CDR1 is MNHNY, CDR2 SVGAGI (reference sequence).

The chain links TRBV9 to TRBJ1-1; D is unclear. Trimming took 4 bases from V and 0 from J, leaving 16 bases between them. The CDR3 spans 16 residues. Germline V gene lookup returns CDR1 SGDLS and CDR2 YYNGEE. CDR3 loop: CASSLSGGRMNTEAFF. The DNA for the CDR3 is TGTGCCAGCAGCCTATCGGGCGGGCGAATGAACACTGAAGCTTTCTTT. The variable domain in full, completed from reference TRBV9 and TRBJ1-1, reads DSGVTQTPKHLITATGQRVTLRCSPRSGDLSVYWYQQSLDQGLQFLIQYYNGEERAKGNILERFSAQQFPDLHSELNLSSLELGDSALYFCASSLSGGRMNTEAFFGQGTRLTVV.

The rearrangement uses TRBV30 and TRBJ1-2; D may be TRBD1 (6 bases). Germline V gives CDR1 GTSNPN, CDR2 SVGIG (reference sequence). V lost 5 bases and J lost 1, with 11 bases in between. The CDR3 runs to 13 residues. The CDR3: CAWQLDSNYGYTF. In nucleotides, the CDR3 is TGTGCCTGGCAATTGGACAGTAACTATGGCTACACCTTC.

This rearrangement joins TRBV11-3 to TRBJ2-5; 7 positions agree with TRBD2. The germline V gene encodes CDR1 SGHNT and CDR2 YENEEA. V shed 5 bases, J shed 1 base, and the junction held 10 bases outside the gene matches. The CDR3 has 16 residues. The CDR3 region is CASSHRIASGQETQYF. In DNA, the CDR3 is TGTGCCAGCAGCCATAGGATAGCTAGCGGCCAAGAGACCCAGTACTTC.

The chain has TRBV18 and TRBJ2-2; tentatively, D is TRBD2 (6 bases). V shed 3 bases and J shed 4 bases, with 15 bases lying between them. Per germline, CDR1 KGHSH and CDR2 LQKENI. This CDR3 contains 16 residues. The CDR3 DNA follows: TGTGCCAGCTCACCGACTAGTGTTCAAGTCACCGGGGAGCTGTTTTTT. It yields the protein CASSPTSVQVTGELFF.